Given below is one TCR beta chain in context. Its specificity is not known. The data were obtained in a study of radiotherapy plus CTLA-4 blockade in lung cancer. Across the whole study: Objective responses arose in approximately 17% of patients, and 25% to 35% experienced disease control. Broader study findings: Early clonal dynamics of blood T cells, together with interferon-beta, were reported as the best response predictor. Blood saw expansion of tumor-derived TCR clones after radiotherapy plus ipilimumab.

The method was immunoSEQ multiplex PCR; TCRdb's version includes in-frame clones alone and lacks a portion of them. The data show 84,000 or so clones, approximately 80% seen once. CDR3 length equals 12 residues. The V end was cut by 5 bases, the J end by 2 bases, with 6 bases between. Germline assignment: CDR1 LNHDA and CDR2 SQIVND (reference sequence). Alongside CTLA-4 blockade with ipilimumab, patients with chemo-refractory metastatic non-small-cell lung cancer received focal radiation. The origin of this receptor is a human donor with non-small cell lung cancer that progressed on radiotherapy plus ipilimumab. The V and J genes are TRBV19 and TRBJ1-2; weak D call: TRBD1 (5 bases). This sample comprised peripheral blood, obtained from a patient treated with radiotherapy plus ipilimumab. The CDR3, as DNA: TGTGCCAGTAGTGACAGAAACTATGGCTACACCTTC. Translated: CASSDRNYGYTF.